This TCR beta chain was documented in a study of blood T cell repertoires in COVID-19 (dated by TCRdb to the early 2020s). About the investigation overall: Collaborator samples came from the United States, Italy and Spain and covered acute and convalescent phases of COVID-19. The material from the prospective study consisted of cDNA or gDNA derived from T cells, B-cell-depleted T cells, or PBMCs. Subjects who had been exposed to COVID-19, were actively infected with it, or had recovered from it provided the deeply sampled blood TCRbeta repertoires that made up the dataset. The repertoires were made available in a free public database intended to serve as a resource for research on the immune response to SARS-CoV-2. Samples were obtained from the ongoing ImmuneRACE study (first 160 participants) and from 950 to 1,500 subjects provided by 6 global collaborators. The sample metadata nearly always contained a de-identified subject ID, COVID-19 status, age in years and sex. Where available, HLA class I and class II types were obtained from metadata supplied by the sample provider rather than from assay-based typing. What the work shows at the level of the full study, not this receptor alone: How much clinical and demographic metadata was included differed by source and by participant, and the metadata was provided uncurated.

V trim: 1 base; J trim: 7 bases; unmatched bases: 6. Taken from cysteine to phenylalanine, the CDR3 has 14 residues. Only CDR3 DNA remains: 42 bases, in frame from the first base. Based on the germline V gene, the CDR1 and CDR2 sequences are SGHVS and FQNEAQ. This clone came up once. Its antigen is not yet known. The record has no base qualities; no much larger clone is one base away. The immunoSEQ Assay, a bias-controlled multiplex PCR, was used to amplify TCRbeta CDR3 regions from genomic DNA. Turning to the authors' computational methods: The number of nucleated cells in each sample was estimated from the amplification of reference gene primers within the assay. Sequence reads were collapsed and filtered to measure the absolute abundance of every unique TCRbeta CDR3 rearrangement. For each sample, productive Simpson clonality was calculated by taking the square root of Simpson's diversity index across productive rearrangements. What TCRdb holds here is the immuneACCESS table cut down to in-frame rearrangements. Part of the clones is not present; checked against another copy, under half of the missing clones reflect an unresolved V gene, and the others are unexplained. D and trimming come from the DNA, and the V and J calls and clone size come from that table. The sample records over 90,000 clones, around 90% of which are singletons. The top ten clonotypes cover around 1.9% of the sample.

One collaborating source in Seattle enrolled patients during active infection and followed them longitudinally through the course of disease. Collaborating institutions collected whole blood in K2EDTA tubes following their own protocols. For TCRbeta analysis, collaborators shipped samples as frozen whole blood, isolated PBMCs, or DNA extracted from either of those sample types. The TCR comes from a woman aged 45-65 years with COVID-19, enrolled during active disease. The V and J segments used are TRBV7-8 and TRBJ1-2; TRBD1 lines up with 7 middle nucleotides. Sequencing was carried out using peripheral blood. CDR3 protein: CASSLVQGGSGYTF. The DNA reads as follows: TGTGCCAGCAGCTTAGTCCAGGGGGGAAGTGGCTACACCTTC.